This TCR beta chain was identified during a study of T cell clones after liver transplantation. Study information: Draws occurred before transplant, before withdrawal, and after complete or failed withdrawal.

Germline assignment: CDR1 MNHNS and CDR2 SASEGT. This CDR3 is built from 14 residues. The junction had 5 bases not matched to a gene; V was cut back by 6 bases and J by 4 bases. TCRdb's copy holds only in-frame clones and misses some; the assay was immunoSEQ multiplex PCR. This table holds about 74,000 clones, over 70% found once. This chain joins TRBV6-1 and TRBJ2-7; 11 bases align to TRBD1. This sequence was found in a human donor who received a liver transplant. The source was CD4+ T cells from blood, collected before liver transplant. As DNA, the CDR3 is TGTGCCAGCAGGGACAGGGGGCGGGGGTACGAGCAGTACTTC. It yields the protein CASRDRGRGYEQYF.